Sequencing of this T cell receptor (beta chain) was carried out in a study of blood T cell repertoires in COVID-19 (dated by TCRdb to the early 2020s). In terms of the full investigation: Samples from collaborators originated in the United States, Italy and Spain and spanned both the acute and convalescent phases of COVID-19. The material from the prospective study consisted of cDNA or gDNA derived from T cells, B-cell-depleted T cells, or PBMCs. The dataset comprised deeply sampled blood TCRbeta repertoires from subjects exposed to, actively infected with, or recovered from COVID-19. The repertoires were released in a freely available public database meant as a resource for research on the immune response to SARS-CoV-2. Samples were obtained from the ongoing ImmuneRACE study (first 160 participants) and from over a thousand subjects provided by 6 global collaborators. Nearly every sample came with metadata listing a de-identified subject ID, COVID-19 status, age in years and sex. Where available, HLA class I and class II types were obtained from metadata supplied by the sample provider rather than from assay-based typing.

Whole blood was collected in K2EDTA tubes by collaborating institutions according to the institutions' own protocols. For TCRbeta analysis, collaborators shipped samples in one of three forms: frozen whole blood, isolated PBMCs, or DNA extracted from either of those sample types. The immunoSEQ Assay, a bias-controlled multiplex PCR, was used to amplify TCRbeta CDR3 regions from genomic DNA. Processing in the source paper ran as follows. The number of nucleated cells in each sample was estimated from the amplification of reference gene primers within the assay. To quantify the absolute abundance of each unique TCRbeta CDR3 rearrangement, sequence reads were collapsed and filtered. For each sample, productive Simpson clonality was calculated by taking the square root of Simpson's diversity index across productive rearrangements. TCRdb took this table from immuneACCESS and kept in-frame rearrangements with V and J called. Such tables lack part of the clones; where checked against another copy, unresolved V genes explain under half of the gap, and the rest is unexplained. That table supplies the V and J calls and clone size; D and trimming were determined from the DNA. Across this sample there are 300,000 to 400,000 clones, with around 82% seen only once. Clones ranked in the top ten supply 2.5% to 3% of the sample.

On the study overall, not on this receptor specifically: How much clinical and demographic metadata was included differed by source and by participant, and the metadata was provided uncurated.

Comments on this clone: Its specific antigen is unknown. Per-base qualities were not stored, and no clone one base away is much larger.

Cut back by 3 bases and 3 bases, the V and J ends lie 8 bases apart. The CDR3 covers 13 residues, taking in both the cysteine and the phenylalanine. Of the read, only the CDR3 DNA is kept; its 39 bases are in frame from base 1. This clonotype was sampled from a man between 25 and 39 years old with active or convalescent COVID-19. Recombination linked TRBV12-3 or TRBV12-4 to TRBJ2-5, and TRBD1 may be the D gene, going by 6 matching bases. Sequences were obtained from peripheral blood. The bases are TGTGCCAGCAGTTTCAGGGACAAAGAGACCCAGTACTTC. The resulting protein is CASSFRDKETQYF.